The sequence of this TCR beta chain was determined in a study of blood T cell repertoires in COVID-19. Trimming pared 4 bases from V and 2 bases from J, leaving 8 bases between. The CDR3 covers 13 residues. Germline V CDR1 and CDR2: SGDLS, YYNGEE. Clones were read by immunoSEQ multiplex PCR, and TCRdb kept only the in-frame ones, dropping some. Altogether approximately 72,000 clones are present, 86% being singletons, with the ten largest covering 10% to 15%. The sequence came from an older woman with acute or convalescent COVID-19. The sequenced sample consisted of peripheral blood. The gene calls are TRBV9 and TRBJ2-3, with TRBD2 as a possible D gene (5 bases). As DNA, the CDR3 is TGTGCCAGCAGCTTCCGGGACACAGATACGCAGTATTTT. Translating it yields CASSFRDTDTQYF.